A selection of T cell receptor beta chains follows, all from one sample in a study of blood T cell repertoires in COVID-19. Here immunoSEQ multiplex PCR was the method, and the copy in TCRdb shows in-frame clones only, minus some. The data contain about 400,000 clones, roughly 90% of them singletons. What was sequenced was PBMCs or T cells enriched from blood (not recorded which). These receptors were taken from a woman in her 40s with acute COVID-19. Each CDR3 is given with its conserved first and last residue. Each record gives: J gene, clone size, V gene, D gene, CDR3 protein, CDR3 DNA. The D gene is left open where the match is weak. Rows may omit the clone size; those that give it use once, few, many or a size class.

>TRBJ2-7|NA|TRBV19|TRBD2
CASSLPGTRRIEQYF
TGTGCCAGTAGTTTACCCGGGACTAGAAGGATAGAGCAGTACTTC
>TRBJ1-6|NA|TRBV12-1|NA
CASSRGQISYNSPLHF
TGTGCCAGCAGCCGGGGACAGATCTCCTATAATTCACCCCTCCACTTT
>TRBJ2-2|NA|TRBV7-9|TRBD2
CASSLGLAGTGELFF
TGTGCCAGCAGCTTAGGACTAGCAGGCACCGGGGAGCTGTTTTTT
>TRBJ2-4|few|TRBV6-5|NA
CASSYNRKNIQYF
TGTGCCAGCAGTTATAACAGAAAAAACATTCAGTACTTC
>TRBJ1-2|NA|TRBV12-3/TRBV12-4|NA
CASSQTANYGYTF
TGTGCCAGCAGTCAGACAGCGAACTATGGCTACACCTTC
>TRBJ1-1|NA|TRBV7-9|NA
CASSRIGGWVNTEAFF
TGTGCCAGCAGCCGCATCGGAGGTTGGGTAAACACTGAAGCTTTCTTT
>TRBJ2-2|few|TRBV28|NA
CASSLRGWYTGELFF
TGTGCCAGCAGTTTACGAGGCTGGTACACCGGGGAGCTGTTTTTT
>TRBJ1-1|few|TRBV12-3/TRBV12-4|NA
CASSLLGSEAFF
TGTGCCAGCAGTTTATTGGGCAGCGAAGCTTTCTTT
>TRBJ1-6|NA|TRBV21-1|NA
CASSNEMGAWTANSPLHF
TGTGCCAGCAGCAATGAAATGGGGGCCTGGACAGCTAATTCACCCCTCCACTTT
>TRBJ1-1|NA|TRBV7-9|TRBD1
CASSLADRGNTEAFF
TGTGCCAGCAGCTTGGCTGACAGGGGGAACACTGAAGCTTTCTTT
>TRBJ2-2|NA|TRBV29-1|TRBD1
CSAPYPGGPNTGELFF
TGCAGCGCCCCTTACCCAGGGGGCCCGAACACCGGGGAGCTGTTTTTT
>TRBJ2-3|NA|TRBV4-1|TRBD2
CASSHPGLASPTDTQYF
TGCGCCAGCAGCCATCCGGGACTAGCGTCTCCCACAGATACGCAGTATTTT
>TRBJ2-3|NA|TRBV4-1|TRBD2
CASSQPFRAGVTDTQYF
TGCGCCAGCAGCCAGCCCTTTAGAGCGGGGGTCACAGATACGCAGTATTTT
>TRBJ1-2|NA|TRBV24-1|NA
CATATAANYGYTF
TGTGCCACCGCTACGGCAGCGAACTATGGCTACACCTTC
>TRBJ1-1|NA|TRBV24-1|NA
CATQQNVVGAEAFF
TGTGCCACCCAGCAGAATGTGGTGGGCGCTGAAGCTTTCTTT
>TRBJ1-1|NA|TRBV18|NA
CASSPPLAGGNTEAFF
TGTGCCAGCTCACCACCCCTGGCAGGAGGGAACACTGAAGCTTTCTTT
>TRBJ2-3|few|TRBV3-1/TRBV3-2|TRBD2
CASSQVAAAGGRTDTQYF
TGTGCCAGCAGCCAAGTAGCCGCGGCGGGGGGACGCACAGATACGCAGTATTTT
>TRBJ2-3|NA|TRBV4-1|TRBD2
CASSPFMIGLAGADTQYF
TGCGCCAGCAGCCCGTTCATGATCGGACTAGCGGGGGCGGATACGCAGTATTTT
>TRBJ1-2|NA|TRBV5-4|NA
CASSLDRPQGSGYTF
TGTGCCAGCAGCTTGGATCGCCCTCAGGGCAGTGGCTACACCTTC
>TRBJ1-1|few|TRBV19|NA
CASSIKPGMNTEAFF
TGTGCCAGTAGTATAAAACCAGGGATGAACACTGAAGCTTTCTTT
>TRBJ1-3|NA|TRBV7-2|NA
CASSLGVVRAGGNTIYF
TGTGCCAGCAGCTTAGGCGTCGTCAGGGCAGGCGGAAACACCATATATTTT
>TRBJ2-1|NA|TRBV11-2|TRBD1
CASSWDSAFRLLNEQFF
TGTGCCAGCAGCTGGGACAGCGCTTTCCGCCTCTTGAATGAGCAGTTCTTC
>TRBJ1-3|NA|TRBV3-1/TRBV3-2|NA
CASSLTIGNTIYF
TGTGCCAGCAGCCTGACAATTGGAAACACCATATATTTT
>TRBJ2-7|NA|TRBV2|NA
CASMGQMVTHEQYF
TGTGCCAGCATGGGACAAATGGTTACCCACGAGCAGTACTTC
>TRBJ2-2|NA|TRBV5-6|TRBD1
CASSPPRGTGGTGELFF
TGTGCCAGCAGTCCTCCCCGAGGGACAGGGGGCACCGGGGAGCTGTTTTTT
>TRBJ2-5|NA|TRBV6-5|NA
CAARGQETQYF
TGTGCGGCGCGGGGTCAAGAGACCCAGTACTTC
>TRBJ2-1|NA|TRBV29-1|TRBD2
CSARAGGHNEQFF
TGCAGCGCACGAGCGGGGGGGCACAATGAGCAGTTCTTC
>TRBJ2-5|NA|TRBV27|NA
CASNPRGYGETQYF
TGTGCCAGCAATCCGAGAGGGTATGGAGAGACCCAGTACTTC
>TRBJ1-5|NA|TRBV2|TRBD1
CASSNRGFNQPQHF
TGTGCCAGCAGTAACAGGGGATTCAATCAGCCCCAGCATTTT
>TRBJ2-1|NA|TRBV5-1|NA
CASRQDGDIDEQFF
TGCGCCAGCAGGCAGGACGGGGACATCGATGAGCAGTTCTTC
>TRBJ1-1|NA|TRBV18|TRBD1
CASSPGTGGSTEAFF
TGTGCCAGCTCACCCGGGACAGGGGGTAGCACTGAAGCTTTCTTT
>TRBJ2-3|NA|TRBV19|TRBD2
CASSETSGGLDTQYF
TGTGCCAGCTCCGAGACTAGCGGGGGCTTAGATACGCAGTATTTT
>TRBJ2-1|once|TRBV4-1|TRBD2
CASSQVSGVSYNEQFF
TGCGCCAGCAGCCAAGTTAGCGGGGTCTCCTACAATGAGCAGTTCTTC
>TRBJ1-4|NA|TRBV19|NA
CASSVSGGDEKLFF
TGTGCCAGTAGTGTATCTGGAGGTGATGAAAAACTGTTTTTT
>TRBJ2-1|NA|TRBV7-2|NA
CASSLAGGVYNEQFF
TGTGCCAGCAGCTTAGCCGGCGGGGTGTACAATGAGCAGTTCTTC
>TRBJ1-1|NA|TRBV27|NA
CASSSASEGRNTEAFF
TGTGCCAGCAGTTCAGCCTCGGAGGGGCGGAACACTGAAGCTTTCTTT
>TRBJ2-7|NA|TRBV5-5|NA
CASSLGVRAREQYF
TGTGCCAGCAGCTTGGGGGTCAGGGCCCGCGAGCAGTACTTC
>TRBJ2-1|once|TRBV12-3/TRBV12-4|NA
CASKSGDPEQFF
TGTGCCAGCAAGTCGGGGGACCCTGAGCAGTTCTTC
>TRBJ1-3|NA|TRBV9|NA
CASSVAGGGNTIYF
TGTGCCAGCAGCGTAGCGGGAGGAGGAAACACCATATATTTT
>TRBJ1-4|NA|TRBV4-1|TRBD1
CASSQRGQANEKLFF
TGCGCCAGCAGCCAGAGAGGACAGGCGAATGAAAAACTGTTTTTT
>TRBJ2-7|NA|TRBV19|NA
CASSIRGLDEQYF
TGTGCCAGTAGTATTAGAGGGCTTGACGAGCAGTACTTC
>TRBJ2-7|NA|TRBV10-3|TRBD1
CAISELGQGGYEQYF
TGTGCCATCAGTGAGTTGGGACAGGGAGGCTACGAGCAGTACTTC
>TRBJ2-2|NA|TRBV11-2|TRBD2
CASSFLAGEGGGELFF
TGTGCCAGCAGCTTCCTAGCGGGGGAGGGTGGCGGGGAGCTGTTTTTT
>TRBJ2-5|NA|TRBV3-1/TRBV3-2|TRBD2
CASATSGGGETQYF
TGTGCCAGCGCGACTAGCGGGGGGGGAGAGACCCAGTACTTC
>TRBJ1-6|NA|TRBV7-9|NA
CASSPYVRDNSPLHF
TGTGCCAGCAGCCCGTACGTCCGGGATAATTCACCCCTCCACTTT
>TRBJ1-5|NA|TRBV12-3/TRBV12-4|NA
CASSLADQPQHF
TGTGCCAGCAGTTTGGCGGATCAGCCCCAGCATTTT
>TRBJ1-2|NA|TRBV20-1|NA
CSAPLNYGYTF
TGCAGTGCTCCACTAAACTATGGCTACACCTTC
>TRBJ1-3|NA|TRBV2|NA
CASSEKGISGGNTIYF
TGTGCCAGCAGTGAAAAGGGGATATCTGGTGGAAACACCATATATTTT
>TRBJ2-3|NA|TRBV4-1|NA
CASSQVQWTSTDTQYF
TGCGCCAGCAGCCAAGTGCAGTGGACTAGCACAGATACGCAGTATTTT